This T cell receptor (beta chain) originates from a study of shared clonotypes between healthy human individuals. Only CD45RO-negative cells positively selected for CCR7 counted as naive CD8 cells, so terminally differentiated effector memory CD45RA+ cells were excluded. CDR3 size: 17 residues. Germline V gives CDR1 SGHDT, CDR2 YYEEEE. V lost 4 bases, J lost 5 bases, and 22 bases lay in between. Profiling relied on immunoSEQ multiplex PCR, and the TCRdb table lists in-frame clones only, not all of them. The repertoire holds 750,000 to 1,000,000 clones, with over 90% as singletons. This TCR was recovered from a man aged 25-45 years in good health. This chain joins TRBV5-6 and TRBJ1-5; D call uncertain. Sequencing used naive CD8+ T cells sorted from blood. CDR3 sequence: CASSLYGQPQRDQPQHF. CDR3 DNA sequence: TGTGCCAGCAGCCTATATGGCCAACCTCAGCGAGATCAGCCCCAGCATTTT.